The clone carrying this TCR beta chain was seen a few times. The data belong to a study of response to subunit inactivated influenza vaccine. Deletions cut 3 bases from V and 10 bases from J, with 0 bases between. This CDR3 region has 8 residues. CDR1 is WSHSY, CDR2 SAAADI, per germline. TCRdb itself ran the RT-PCR reads through MiXCR, one entry per CDR3 protein. The sample records 500,000 to 700,000 distinct CDR3 sequences, approximately 22% being singletons. The data were also submitted as part of a second study, on T cells expressing NK-cell markers. As reported in that work: The authors generated TCR beta cDNA through 5'RACE template switching with UMIs. In a group of 5 to 7 donors, dominant NKG2C+ clonotypes represented about 1.0-8% of CD8+ T cells.

The chain uses TRBV10-2 and TRBJ1-1, with unresolved D. This clonotype originated in a man in his fifties who received an inactivated influenza vaccine. This specimen consisted of CD4+ T cells sorted from PBMCs, obtained approximately 13 days after vaccination. The CDR3 DNA reads TGCGCCAGCAGTGAAGCTTTCTTT. Its translation: CASSEAFF.